This T cell receptor beta chain comes out of a study of T cell changes during pregnancy in multiple sclerosis (dated by TCRdb to 2018 to 2020). With regard to the full study: Changes in the T cell repertoire over the course of pregnancy were examined in this study in women with multiple sclerosis.

Library generation was performed with the immunoSEQ multiplex PCR assay. The clones in this table, taken by TCRdb from immuneACCESS, are in-frame only. Not every clone is retained; where verified, under half of the shortfall comes from an unresolved V gene, and the cause of the rest is unknown. For this sample there are about 57,000 clones; 85% to 95% appear just once. The ten largest clones take up less than 0.4% of the sample. The table lists this clone with a few counts. Its antigen remains unidentified. Per-base quality was not reported, and no clone a single base away is much larger than it. The CDR1 and CDR2 encoded by the germline V gene are SGHRS and YFSETQ. V loses 0 bases at its end and J loses 4 bases; junction bases beyond the gene matches: 6. The CDR3 measures 17 amino acids from cysteine to phenylalanine. Just the 51-base CDR3 DNA is kept, in frame starting at base 1.

The V and J genes are TRBV5-1 and TRBJ2-7, and TRBD2 matches 14 of the central bases. The starting material was CD4+ T cells from peripheral blood mononuclear cells, obtained before pregnancy. This sequence originates from a female donor with multiple sclerosis, enrolled in a pregnancy study. The DNA sequence follows: TGCGCCAGCAGCTTGGGACTAGCGGGAGGGCCCGTGTACGAGCAGTACTTC. This encodes CASSLGLAGGPVYEQYF.